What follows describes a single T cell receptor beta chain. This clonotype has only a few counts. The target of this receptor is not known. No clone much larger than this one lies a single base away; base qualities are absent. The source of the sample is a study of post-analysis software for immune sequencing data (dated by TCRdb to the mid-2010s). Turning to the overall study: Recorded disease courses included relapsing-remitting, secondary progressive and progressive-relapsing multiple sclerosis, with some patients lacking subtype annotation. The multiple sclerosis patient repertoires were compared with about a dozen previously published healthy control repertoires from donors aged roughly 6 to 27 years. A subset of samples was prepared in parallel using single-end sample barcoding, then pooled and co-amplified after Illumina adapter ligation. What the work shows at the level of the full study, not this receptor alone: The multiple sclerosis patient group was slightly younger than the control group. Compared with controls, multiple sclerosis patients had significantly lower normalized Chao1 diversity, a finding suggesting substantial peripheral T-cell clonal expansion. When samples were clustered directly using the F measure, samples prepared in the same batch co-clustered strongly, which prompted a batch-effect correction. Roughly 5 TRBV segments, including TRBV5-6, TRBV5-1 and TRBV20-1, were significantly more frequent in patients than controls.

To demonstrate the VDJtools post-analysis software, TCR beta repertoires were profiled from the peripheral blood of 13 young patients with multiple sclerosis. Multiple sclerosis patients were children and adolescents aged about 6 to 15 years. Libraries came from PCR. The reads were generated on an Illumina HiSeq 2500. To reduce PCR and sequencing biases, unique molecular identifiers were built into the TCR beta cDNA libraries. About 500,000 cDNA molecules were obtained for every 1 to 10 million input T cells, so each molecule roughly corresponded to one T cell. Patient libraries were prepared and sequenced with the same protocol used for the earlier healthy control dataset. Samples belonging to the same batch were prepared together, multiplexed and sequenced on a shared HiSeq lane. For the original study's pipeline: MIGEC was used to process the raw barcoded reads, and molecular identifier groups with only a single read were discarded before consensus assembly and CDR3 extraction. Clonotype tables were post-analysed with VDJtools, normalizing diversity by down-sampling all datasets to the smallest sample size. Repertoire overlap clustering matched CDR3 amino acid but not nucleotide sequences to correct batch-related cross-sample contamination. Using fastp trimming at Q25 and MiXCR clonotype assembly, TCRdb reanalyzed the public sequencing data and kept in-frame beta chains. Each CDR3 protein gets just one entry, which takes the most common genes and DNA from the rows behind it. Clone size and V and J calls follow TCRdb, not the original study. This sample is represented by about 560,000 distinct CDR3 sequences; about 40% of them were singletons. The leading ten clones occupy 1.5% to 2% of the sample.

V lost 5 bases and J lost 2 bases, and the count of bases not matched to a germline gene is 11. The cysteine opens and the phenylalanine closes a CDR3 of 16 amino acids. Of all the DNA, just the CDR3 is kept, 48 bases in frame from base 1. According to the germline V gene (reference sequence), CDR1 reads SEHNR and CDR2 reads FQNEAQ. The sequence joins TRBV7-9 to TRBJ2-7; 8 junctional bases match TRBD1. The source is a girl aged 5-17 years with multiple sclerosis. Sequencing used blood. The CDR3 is CASSPPGDRRTYEQYF. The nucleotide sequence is TGTGCCAGCAGCCCCCCGGGGGACAGGCGAACCTACGAGCAGTACTTC.